These T cell receptor beta chains were read from a single sample in a study of blood T cell repertoires in COVID-19. Profiling relied on immunoSEQ multiplex PCR, and the TCRdb table lists in-frame clones only, not all of them. The table records 150,000 to 200,000 clones, around four fifths of them present only once. Sequencing input: peripheral blood. The receptors shown here come from a woman of 80 years or more with active or convalescent COVID-19. Each CDR3 is given with its conserved first and last residue. D genes are given only for firm matches. Not all rows give a size; the values are once, few, many and, for expanded clones, a class.

TRBD2	TRBV3-1/TRBV3-2	TRBJ2-1	NA	TGTGCCAGCAGCCAAGATCCGGGACTAGCGGGATATGAGCAGTTCTTC	CASSQDPGLAGYEQFF
NA	TRBV18	TRBJ1-5	many	TGTGCCAGCTCACCACGTCAGGGCTCTAGCGTTAATATAAATCAGCACCAGCATTTT	CASSPRQGSSVNINQHQHF
NA	TRBV6-2/TRBV6-3	TRBJ1-6	NA	TGTGCCAGCAGTTTGACAGAGCTCCATTCACCCCTCCACTTT	CASSLTELHSPLHF
NA	TRBV2	TRBJ2-7	NA	TGTGCCAGCAGGTTGACAGGCCCCAACGAGCAGTACTTC	CASRLTGPNEQYF
TRBD1	TRBV7-4	TRBJ2-7	few	TGTGCCAGCAGCACCCGACAGGGAGTCTACGAGCAGTACTTC	CASSTRQGVYEQYF
NA	TRBV6-4	TRBJ1-1	few	TGTGCCAGCAGTGAGCCAACAGGGCAGCACCGGAACACTGAAGCTTTCTTT	CASSEPTGQHRNTEAFF
TRBD1	TRBV4-3	TRBJ1-2	NA	TGCGCCAGCAGCCAAGACCTCAGGGGCGCGGGACAGGCCTCTAACTATGGCTACACCTTC	CASSQDLRGAGQASNYGYTF
NA	TRBV7-7	TRBJ1-1	NA	TGTGCTAGCAGCTTAGACAGTTTCACTGAAGCTTTCTTT	CASSLDSFTEAFF
TRBD2	TRBV6-5	TRBJ2-5	NA	TGTGCCAGCACTTGGCTAGCGGGACCGCAAGAGACCCAGTACTTC	CASTWLAGPQETQYF
NA	TRBV18	TRBJ2-1	NA	TGTGCCAGCTCACCAAATTTGGGGCACAATGAGCAGTTCTTC	CASSPNLGHNEQFF
TRBD1	TRBV28	TRBJ2-7	NA	TGTGCCAGCAGTCGAATCTGGGGGGACAGGTTATACGAGCAGTACTTC	CASSRIWGDRLYEQYF
TRBD1	TRBV28	TRBJ2-1	NA	TGTGCCAGCAGTTTACGGGCAGGGGGTGGCTCTCGGGGTGAGCAGTTCTTC	CASSLRAGGGSRGEQFF
TRBD1	TRBV10-1	TRBJ1-5	NA	TGCGCCAGCAGTGTGAGATGCGCGTCACACTGGGGACAGGGGGAGAGGGGCAATCAGCCCCAGCATTTT	CASSVRCASHWGQGERGNQPQHF